The entry that follows covers one T cell receptor beta chain sequence. V was shortened by 0 bases and J by 7 bases, with 7 bases between the two germline ends. This CDR3 comprises 12 residues. From germline, CDR1 is SGDLS and CDR2 YYNGEE. These data are taken from a study of shared clonotypes between healthy human individuals. The protocol was immunoSEQ multiplex PCR, while the TCRdb copy is restricted to in-frame clones and leaves out a portion. This sample has millions of clones, with more than 90% found just once. Sequencing was carried out using naive CD4+ T cells sorted from blood. Subset meaning: CD45RA+ positively selected. The clonotype originates from a man younger than 35 in good health. The chain combines TRBV9 with TRBJ1-2; a possible D gene is TRBD1 (5 bases). CDR3 in DNA: TGTGCCAGCAGCGTAGGTGGGGCTGGCTACACCTTC. Translating gives CASSVGGAGYTF.